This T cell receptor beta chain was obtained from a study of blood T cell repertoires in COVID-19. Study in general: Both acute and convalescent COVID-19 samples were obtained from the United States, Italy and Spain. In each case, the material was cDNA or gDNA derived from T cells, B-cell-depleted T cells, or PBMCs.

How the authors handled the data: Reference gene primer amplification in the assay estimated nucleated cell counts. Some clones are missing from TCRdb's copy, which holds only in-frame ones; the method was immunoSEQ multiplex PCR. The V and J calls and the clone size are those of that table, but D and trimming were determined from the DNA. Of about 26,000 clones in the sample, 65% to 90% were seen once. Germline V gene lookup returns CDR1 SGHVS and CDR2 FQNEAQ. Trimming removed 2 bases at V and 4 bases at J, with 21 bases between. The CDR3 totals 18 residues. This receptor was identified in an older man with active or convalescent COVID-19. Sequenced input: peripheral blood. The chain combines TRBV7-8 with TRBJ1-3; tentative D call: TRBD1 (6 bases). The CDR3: CASSLRAGARPPGNTIYF. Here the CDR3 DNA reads TGTGCCAGCAGCTTAAGGGCAGGGGCCCGACCGCCGGGAAACACCATATATTTT.